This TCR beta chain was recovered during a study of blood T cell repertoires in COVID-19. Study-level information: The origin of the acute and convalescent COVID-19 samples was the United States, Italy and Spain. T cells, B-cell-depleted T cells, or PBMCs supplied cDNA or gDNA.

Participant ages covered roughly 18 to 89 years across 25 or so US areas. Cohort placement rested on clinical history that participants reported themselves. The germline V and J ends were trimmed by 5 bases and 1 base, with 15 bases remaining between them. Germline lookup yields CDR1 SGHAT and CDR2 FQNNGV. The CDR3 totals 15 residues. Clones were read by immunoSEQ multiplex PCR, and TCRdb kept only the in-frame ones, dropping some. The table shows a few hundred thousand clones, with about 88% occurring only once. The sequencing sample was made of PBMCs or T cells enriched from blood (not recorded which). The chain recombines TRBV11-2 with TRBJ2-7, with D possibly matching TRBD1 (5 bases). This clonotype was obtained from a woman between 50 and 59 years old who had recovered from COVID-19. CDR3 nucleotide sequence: TGTGCCAGCAGCCTCCTTGGGGCATTGTCCTACGAGCAGTACTTC. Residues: CASSLLGALSYEQYF.